These T cell receptor beta chains were read from a single sample in a study of T cells in tuberculosis. Generated by immunoSEQ multiplex PCR, the TCRdb table keeps only in-frame clones and is missing some. This sample has 20,000 to 25,000 clones, with roughly 97% found just once. Sequencing input: PBMCs. These receptors originate from a donor aged 10 to 29 with latent tuberculosis or without tuberculosis infection. Each CDR3 is given with its conserved first and last residue. D genes are given only for firm matches. Clone size is given for some rows only: seen once, a few or many times, or a class if the clone is expanded.

j_call clone_size v_call d_call cdr3_aa cdr3_nt
TRBJ2-7 once TRBV30 NA CAWSGAGYLQYF TGTGCCTGGAGTGGGGCAGGGTATCTGCAGTACTTC
TRBJ2-3 NA TRBV11-3 NA CASSRGSTDTQYF TGTGCCAGCAGCAGGGGTAGCACAGATACGCAGTATTTT
TRBJ2-2 once TRBV11-1 NA CASSLSSTGELFF TGTGCCAGCAGCTTAAGCTCCACCGGGGAGCTGTTTTTT
TRBJ2-2 NA TRBV6-6 TRBD1 CASTRQGADTGELFF TGTGCCAGCACCCGACAGGGGGCGGACACCGGGGAGCTGTTTTTT
TRBJ2-1 NA TRBV10-2 TRBD2 CASSESLAGTNEQFF TGCGCCAGCAGTGAGTCCCTAGCGGGGACCAATGAGCAGTTCTTC
TRBJ2-6 NA TRBV27 NA CASTGMSSGANVLTF TGTGCCAGCACAGGCATGAGCTCTGGGGCCAACGTCCTGACTTTC
TRBJ2-3 NA TRBV9 TRBD2 CASSVTSGGTDTQYF TGTGCCAGCAGCGTAACTAGCGGGGGCACAGATACGCAGTATTTT
TRBJ1-1 once TRBV11-2 NA CASSLSEISLAGAFF TGTGCCAGCAGCTTATCCGAGATAAGCCTCGCGGGAGCTTTCTTT
TRBJ2-2 NA TRBV9 TRBD2 CASSVPGPLGTSGPNTGELFF TGTGCCAGCAGCGTACCCGGCCCCTTGGGGACTAGCGGACCGAACACCGGGGAGCTGTTTTTT
TRBJ1-4 NA TRBV7-8 TRBD1 CASSLEGGTNEKLFF TGTGCCAGCAGCTTAGAAGGGGGCACTAATGAAAAACTGTTTTTT
TRBJ2-2 NA TRBV27 TRBD1 CASSLGTAYTGELFF TGTGCCAGCAGTTTAGGGACAGCCTACACCGGGGAGCTGTTTTTT
TRBJ2-7 NA TRBV7-2 NA CASSLRTYEQYF TGTGCCAGCAGCTTACGGACTTACGAGCAGTACTTC
TRBJ2-1 NA TRBV19 TRBD1 CASSPRTGKPYNEQFF TGTGCCAGTAGTCCTCGGACAGGGAAACCCTACAATGAGCAGTTCTTC
TRBJ1-1 NA TRBV2 NA CACRQGPNTEAFF TGTGCCTGCAGGCAGGGGCCGAACACTGAAGCTTTCTTT
TRBJ2-7 NA TRBV4-1 TRBD1 CASSHNRGSMDEQYF TGCGCCAGCAGCCATAACAGGGGGTCGATGGACGAGCAGTACTTC
TRBJ2-1 NA TRBV27 TRBD2 CASKGLAGEVEFF TGTGCCTCAAAGGGGCTAGCGGGAGAAGTGGAGTTCTTC
TRBJ2-5 NA TRBV19 NA CASRSPKTGGETQYF TGTGCCAGTAGGTCCCCGAAGACAGGCGGTGAGACCCAGTACTTC
TRBJ1-3 NA TRBV5-1 TRBD1 CASSLAPTGISGNTIYF TGCGCCAGCAGCTTGGCCCCGACAGGGATCTCTGGAAACACCATATATTTT
TRBJ2-1 NA TRBV30 TRBD2 CAWSEGLAVYNEQFF TGTGCCTGGAGTGAGGGACTAGCGGTCTACAATGAGCAGTTCTTC
TRBJ2-2 NA TRBV27 TRBD1 CASSLDRGGTGELFF TGTGCCAGCAGTCTCGACAGGGGCGGCACCGGGGAGCTGTTTTTT
TRBJ2-7 NA TRBV21-1 NA CASSKGSSYEQYF TGTGCCAGCAGCAAAGGGAGCTCCTACGAGCAGTACTTC
TRBJ2-7 NA TRBV13 TRBD1 CASSLGLWDREIYEQYF TGTGCCAGCAGCTTAGGCCTGTGGGACAGAGAGATCTACGAGCAGTACTTC
TRBJ1-1 NA TRBV7-2 TRBD1 CASSRTGSTEAFF TGTGCCAGCAGCCGGACAGGGAGCACTGAAGCTTTCTTT
TRBJ1-3 NA TRBV27 NA CASSATAFSGNTIYF TGTGCCAGCAGCGCTACAGCCTTCTCTGGAAACACCATATATTTT
TRBJ2-1 NA TRBV6-6 TRBD1 CASSYTGGERNNEQFF TGTGCCAGCAGTTACACAGGGGGCGAAAGAAACAATGAGCAGTTCTTC
TRBJ2-7 NA TRBV29-1 NA CSVEGLGDLGGNYEQYF TGCAGCGTTGAAGGGTTAGGGGATCTAGGGGGTAACTACGAGCAGTACTTC
TRBJ2-5 NA TRBV6-1 TRBD1 CASGGQGRGQETQYF TGTGCCAGCGGGGGACAGGGCCGAGGGCAAGAGACCCAGTACTTC
TRBJ1-6 NA TRBV30 NA CAWRTTGSPLHF TGTGCCTGGAGGACGACTGGTTCACCCCTCCACTTT